The next 22 T cell receptor beta chains were all read from a single sample in a study of cytomegalovirus exposure and HLA in healthy donors. Vbeta (60) and Jbeta (13) primers were used in the PCR. TCRdb's table, derived via immunoSEQ multiplex PCR, lists solely in-frame clones and lacks some. The data hold 130,000 or so clones, with about three quarters observed a single time. Material: PBMCs. These receptors all stem from a man aged 35-49 years in good health and CMV-seropositive.

This clone occurred a few times. The DNA for the CDR3 is TGTGCCAGCAGTTCCCCGGGGTTCTACGAGCAGTACTTC. Its translation is CASSSPGFYEQYF. The chain couples TRBV6-5 to TRBJ2-7; tentatively, D is TRBD2 (5 bases). Germline CDR1 and CDR2: MNHEY and SVGAGI. Trimming removed 4 bases from V and 3 bases from J, with 10 bases in between. The CDR3 is made up of 13 amino acids.

The chain employs TRBV6-5 and TRBJ1-1; the D is unclear. Germline V gene lookup returns CDR1 MNHEY and CDR2 SVGAGI. Trimming stripped 2 bases from V and 1 base from J, with 8 bases between. CDR3 length equals 14 residues. The CDR3 here is CASSYVGGNTEAFF. CDR3 nucleotide sequence: TGTGCCAGCAGTTACGTCGGAGGGAACACTGAAGCTTTCTTT.

The chain has TRBV28 and TRBJ1-1; 10 nucleotides align to TRBD1. This CDR3 is 15 amino acids long. CDR1 MDHEN and CDR2 SYDVKM come from the germline V gene. With 6 bases clipped from V and 4 bases from J, the junction kept 8 bases outside the gene matches. The CDR3 spells CASSHRDRGPTEAFF. The CDR3 bases are TGTGCCAGCAGCCACCGGGACAGGGGACCCACTGAAGCTTTCTTT.

This chain links TRBV15 with TRBJ2-7; D may be TRBD1 (5 bases). Looked up from germline, CDR1 is LNHNV and CDR2 is YYDKDF (reference sequence). This CDR3 region has 14 residues. V dropped 3 bases and J dropped 5 bases, with 14 bases sitting between them. CDR3 in amino acids: CATSSAQGGDEQYF. CDR3 DNA: TGTGCCACCAGCAGCGCGCAGGGTGGGGACGAGCAGTACTTC.

This clone was detected only a few times. The genes are TRBV6-4 and TRBJ2-1; 10 nucleotides match TRBD2. CDR1 is MRHNA and CDR2 is SNTAGT in the germline V gene. The CDR3 length is 15 residues. V shed 5 bases and J 4 bases; nucleotides not matched to a gene: 5. CDR3 sequence reads: CASSPGTSEYNEQFF. DNA of the CDR3: TGTGCCAGCAGTCCCGGGACTAGCGAATACAATGAGCAGTTCTTC.

This clone was observed a handful of times. V is TRBV5-4 and J is TRBJ2-3; 8 bases map to TRBD1. With 9 bases clipped from V and 3 bases from J, the junction kept 6 bases outside the gene matches. This CDR3 contains 13 residues. Germline CDR1 and CDR2: SGHNT and YYREEE (reference sequence). In DNA form, the CDR3 reads TGTGCCACCCAGGACAGGGAGACAGATACGCAGTATTTT. It specifies CATQDRETDTQYF.

The gene calls are TRBV5-1 and TRBJ2-5, with TRBD2 matching 8 bases. The CDR3 loop spans 17 amino acids. Germline V lookup: CDR1 SGHRS, CDR2 YFSETQ. V lost 0 bases and J lost 1; bases outside the gene matches: 8. CDR3 residues: CASSLGLAQPLQETQYF. CDR3 DNA: TGCGCCAGCAGCTTGGGACTAGCGCAACCACTCCAAGAGACCCAGTACTTC.

J is TRBJ2-5 and V is TRBV19; TRBD2 is a possible D gene (6 bases). The V end was cut by 10 bases, the J end by 4 bases, with 19 bases between. Germline CDR1 reads LNHDA; CDR2 reads SQIVND (reference sequence). CDR3 length: 14 amino acids. The CDR3 loop is CATSSGPWGETQYF. The CDR3 nucleotides are TGTGCCACCAGTAGCGGTCCTTGGGGAGAGACCCAGTACTTC.

This chain links TRBV5-6 with TRBJ1-5, with D uncertain. Trimming removed 1 base from V and 7 bases from J, with 15 bases in between. The CDR3 runs to 15 residues. Germline-derived CDR1 and CDR2 are SGHDT and YYEEEE. In DNA, the CDR3 is TGTGCCAGCAGCTTGTCGCAGTCCAGCGGGCAGCCCCAGCATTTT. Translated: CASSLSQSSGQPQHF.

This clone was seen just once. This chain uses TRBV11-2 with TRBJ2-2; 9 positions agree with TRBD1. This CDR3 has 15 residues. The trim removed 6 bases at V and 5 bases at J, leaving 7 bases unmatched. Per the germline V gene, CDR1 is SGHAT and CDR2 is FQNNGV. In nucleotides, the CDR3 is TGTGCCAGCAGGTACCCCGGGACAGGGACCGGGGAGCTGTTTTTT. As protein: CASRYPGTGTGELFF.

The rearrangement links TRBV7-2 to TRBJ1-6; 9 bases align to TRBD1. Losses at the gene ends were 5 bases for V and 8 bases for J; bases not matched to a gene: 10. Germline values: CDR1 SGHTA, CDR2 FQGNSA. The CDR3 spans 16 residues. CDR3 region: CASSEYMTGGDSPLHF. The CDR3 DNA is TGTGCCAGCAGCGAATACATGACAGGGGGGGATTCACCCCTCCACTTT.

The CDR3 DNA is TGTGCCAGCAAGCAATCACAGGGTCTTTCGGAAAAACTGTTTTTT. It specifies CASKQSQGLSEKLFF. This chain links TRBV28 with TRBJ1-4; D is possibly TRBD1 (6 bases). The CDR3 loop spans 15 amino acids. Germline-derived CDR1 and CDR2 are MDHEN and SYDVKM. Trimming shortened V by 7 bases and J by 8 bases, and 20 bases separated the two germline ends.

The chain carries TRBV27 and TRBJ2-7; 9 bases map to TRBD2. The germline gives CDR1 MNHEY, CDR2 SMNVEV (reference sequence). The CDR3 sequence is 16 residues long. Trimming took 2 bases from V and 4 from J; bases not matched to a gene: 9. This CDR3 is CASSLPSASGIYEQYF. The CDR3 coding sequence is TGTGCCAGCAGTTTACCCTCGGCTAGCGGGATTTACGAGCAGTACTTC.

The genes are TRBV7-9 and TRBJ1-1, with TRBD1 matching over 10 bases. Germline V gene data show CDR1 as SEHNR and CDR2 as FQNEAQ (reference sequence). CDR3 length: 15 residues. The ends lost 4 bases at V and 4 bases at J; junction bases unmatched: 6. The CDR3 loop is CASSYGQGGSTEAFF. The CDR3 DNA reads as TGTGCCAGCAGCTATGGACAGGGGGGGAGCACTGAAGCTTTCTTT.

V usage is TRBV28 and J usage is TRBJ1-1; tentative D call: TRBD1 (5 bases). V lost 5 bases and J 6 bases, leaving 13 bases between the germline ends. The CDR3 loop spans 13 amino acids. Germline loops: CDR1 MDHEN, CDR2 SYDVKM. CDR3 DNA: TGTGCCAGCAGTCCGAGGGACTTACCTGAAGCTTTCTTT. It codes for CASSPRDLPEAFF.

The V gene is TRBV19, the J gene TRBJ1-2; D is undetermined. The CDR3 loop spans 14 amino acids. Looked up from germline, CDR1 is LNHDA and CDR2 is SQIVND (reference sequence). V gave up 10 bases and J gave up 4 bases, with 19 bases separating them. The CDR3 DNA sequence: TGTGCCACCTCTCTTACCCCCCGGAGCTATGGCTACACCTTC. It codes for CATSLTPRSYGYTF.

The V call is TRBV10-3, the J call TRBJ1-2; D remains ambiguous. Germline V gene sequence: CDR1 ENHRY, CDR2 SYGVKD. Trimming removed 3 bases from V and 2 bases from J, with 7 bases in between. CDR3 size: 13 residues. CDR3 DNA sequence: TGTGCCATCAGTGATGCGGGGAACTATGGCTACACCTTC. Amino acid sequence: CAISDAGNYGYTF.

J is TRBJ2-2 and V is TRBV2; 11 bases are shared with TRBD2. The CDR3 is 15 amino acids. CDR1 is SNHLY, CDR2 FYNNEI, per germline. Trimming took 7 bases from V and 5 from J; bases not matched to a gene: 6. Written as DNA, the CDR3 is TGTGCCAGCAATCAACTAGCGGGAGAGACCGGGGAGCTGTTTTTT. Its translation is CASNQLAGETGELFF.

The rearrangement uses TRBV2 and TRBJ1-2; the match to TRBD1 covers 7 bases. The germline V gene encodes CDR1 SNHLY and CDR2 FYNNEI. After removal of 9 bases from V and 14 bases from J, the junction contained 12 bases not matched to a gene. The CDR3 contains 11 residues. The CDR3: CASSRQGRRTF. The CDR3 DNA follows: TGTGCCAGTAGTAGACAGGGCCGACGGACCTTC.

The V gene is TRBV2, the J gene TRBJ1-4; the D is unclear. The CDR3 is made up of 15 amino acids. Germline V gene data show CDR1 as SNHLY and CDR2 as FYNNEI. Trimming took 4 bases from V and 5 from J, leaving 14 bases between them. CDR3 sequence reads: CASSAPRDNNEKLFF. In DNA form, the CDR3 reads TGTGCCAGCAGTGCCCCGAGAGATAACAATGAAAAACTGTTTTTT.

This chain links TRBV19 with TRBJ2-6, with no clear D. Germline V gene lookup returns CDR1 LNHDA and CDR2 SQIVND (reference sequence). The ends were cut back, 6 bases at V and 0 bases at J, with 6 bases in the middle. The CDR3 runs to 14 residues. CDR3 in amino acids: CASRDSSGANVLTF. The CDR3 DNA is TGTGCCAGTAGAGATAGCTCTGGGGCCAACGTCCTGACTTTC.

This chain connects TRBV5-1 to TRBJ1-5; TRBD1 matches 7 bases. Losses at the gene ends were 1 base for V and 5 bases for J; bases not matched to a gene: 6. In germline, CDR1 is SGHRS, CDR2 YFSETQ. CDR3 length equals 15 residues. CDR3 nucleotide sequence: TGCGCCAGCAGCTTGACGGGACAGTCCCATCAGCCCCAGCATTTT. Amino acid sequence: CASSLTGQSHQPQHF.